This TCR beta chain originates from a study of blood T cell repertoires in COVID-19. Study-wide context: Collection of acute and convalescent COVID-19 samples took place in the United States, Italy and Spain. Sample material is recorded as cDNA or gDNA derived from T cells, B-cell-depleted T cells, or PBMCs.

Sequenced by immunoSEQ multiplex PCR; TCRdb stores in-frame clones only, minus some. The sample holds roughly 26,000 clones, roughly 88% seen once. The CDR3 has 12 residues. Germline loops: CDR1 LNHDA, CDR2 SQIVND (reference sequence). V trimming: 5 bases; J trimming: 8 bases; junction bases outside the gene matches: 4. The chain carries TRBV19 and TRBJ1-1; TRBD1 agrees at 8 bases. The source of this sequence is a man aged 65-85 years with acute or convalescent COVID-19. The sequenced sample was peripheral blood. CDR3 sequence (DNA): TGTGCCAGTAGTGTGGACAGGGAGGAAGCTTTCTTT. The encoded protein is CASSVDREEAFF.